The T cell receptor (beta chain) under discussion was sequenced for a study of metastatic and nonmetastatic thyroid tumors. The wider study: Where malignant and benign thyroid patients were concerned, repertoires were compared across blood and tumor or nodule tissue.

Original handling: A classifier of distant metastasis in papillary thyroid cancer was built from CDR3 differences (across clinicopathological groups). TCRdb reprocessed the PCR reads using MiXCR. TCRdb assigned the V and J calls; the authors' analysis was not used. The data hold approximately 44,000 clones, with 28% observed a single time. This clone came up many times. Its antigen remains unidentified. Findings of the study overall: Patients with malignant thyroid tumors reportedly had significantly higher TCR beta diversity than those with benign nodules, in blood and tumor.

Between the trimmed V and J ends, which lost 4 bases and 0 bases, there was a span of 14 bases. The CDR3 contains 16 residues. Germline assignment: CDR1 SGDLS and CDR2 YYNGEE. All patients were untreated before thyroid surgery. The material sequenced was blood. V is TRBV9 and J is TRBJ2-1; D uncertain. This clonotype originated in a male donor with papillary thyroid cancer or a benign thyroid nodule (not recorded which). Some clones in this sample may be carry-over from other donors' samples. CDR3 residues: CASSPFGFASYNEQFF. The DNA of the CDR3 is TGTGCCAGCAGCCCCTTCGGGTTCGCCTCCTACAATGAGCAGTTCTTC.